The rows below give T cell receptor beta chains drawn from one sample of a study of long-term antiretroviral therapy in people with HIV. Sequenced by immunoSEQ multiplex PCR; TCRdb stores in-frame clones only, minus some. Among tens of thousands of clones listed, about 84% were seen once. Source: unsorted PBMCs, taken 0.5 years before starting antiretroviral therapy. These TCRs come from a man aged 35 to 55 with HIV. Each CDR3 is given with its conserved first and last residue.

V	J	CDR3
TRBV7-2	TRBJ1-2	CASSPEAAKLYGYTF
TRBV11-2	TRBJ2-7	CASSLGGHEQYF
TRBV2	TRBJ1-2	CASSEAGPIGYGYTF
TRBV4-1	TRBJ1-3	CASSFRAGIGNTIYF
TRBV27	TRBJ1-1	CASRDTGGTEAFF
TRBV5-1	TRBJ1-6	CASSFRTGTLDSPLHF
TRBV1	TRBJ1-2	CTSSHHPTQNGYTF
TRBV19	TRBJ1-2	CASSRYAGNYGYTF
TRBV2	TRBJ1-1	CASTAGFQVNTEAFF
TRBV28	TRBJ2-5	CASSLRETQYF
TRBV28	TRBJ2-6	CASSSQPGQGWKAGANVLTF
TRBV9	TRBJ1-4	CASSPTYGGLANEKLFF
TRBV5-1	TRBJ2-6	CASRADPSGANVLTF
TRBV13	TRBJ1-2	CASIRQGTPYGYTF
TRBV14	TRBJ2-5	CASSVLAGGRGETQYF
TRBV12-5	TRBJ2-1	CASAPSANYAYNEQFF
TRBV6-5	TRBJ2-2	CASSYSNGGNTGELFF
TRBV6-5	TRBJ1-1	CASSFLGVAFF
TRBV6-1	TRBJ1-1	CASSAQQGARTEAFF
TRBV27	TRBJ1-5	CASSARGRVNNQPQHF
TRBV5-6	TRBJ2-5	CASSSGGVEETQYF
TRBV19	TRBJ2-7	CASSLDRGDEQYF
TRBV6-1	TRBJ1-2	CASSNQGLGYTF
TRBV6-6	TRBJ1-6	CASSYDRGRRSLHF
TRBV18	TRBJ2-7	CASSTQGYEQYF
TRBV29-1	TRBJ1-2	CSVERGNYGYTF
TRBV4-1	TRBJ2-5	CASSQAQRGWETQYF
TRBV19	TRBJ2-1	CASSGGSRDFYNEQFF
TRBV5-5	TRBJ2-7	CASSLGFGFYEQYF
TRBV10-3	TRBJ1-2	CAISVSGGGGGYTF
TRBV28	TRBJ1-2	CASSSLTHPRGYGYTF
TRBV28	TRBJ2-5	CASSIVAPLQETQYF
TRBV5-1	TRBJ1-1	CASSPDSTQITEAFF
TRBV28	TRBJ1-3	CASSPRVFQDTIYF
TRBV5-4	TRBJ1-4	CASSLRTGKNEKLFF
TRBV2	TRBJ2-2	CASRVDRTGELFF
TRBV28	TRBJ2-7	CASSLMFRGTYEQYF
TRBV4-1	TRBJ2-7	CASSPRDFYEQYF
TRBV9	TRBJ2-7	CASSERDSLYEQYF
TRBV30	TRBJ1-1	CAWSDQAGTEAFF
TRBV5-6	TRBJ1-5	CASSASGDNQPQHF
TRBV11-2	TRBJ2-7	CASSQDWKLGPYEQYF
TRBV4-1	TRBJ2-2	CASSQARNTGELFF
TRBV29-1	TRBJ2-6	CSVDGTGGLSGANVLTF
TRBV7-9	TRBJ1-4	CASSPRTGVKLFF
TRBV19	TRBJ2-3	CASSIGSGGIGTDTQYF
TRBV4-3	TRBJ2-7	CASSPGQGSHEQYF
TRBV7-3	TRBJ1-1	CASSYGGAEAFF
TRBV28	TRBJ2-7	CASSSDTVYEQYF
TRBV5-4	TRBJ2-7	CASSDRVNYEQYF
TRBV18	TRBJ1-1	CASSLAAGLNTEAFF
TRBV4-1	TRBJ2-3	CASSQVMGVVRGADTQYF
TRBV11-2	TRBJ1-1	CASSLDRGVGEAFF